The rows below give T cell receptor beta chains drawn from one sample of a study of T cells after yellow fever vaccination. Each CDR3 protein gets one entry after TCRdb re-called the 5' RACE reads with MiXCR. The repertoire holds 200,000 to 300,000 distinct CDR3 sequences, around 6.7% seen once, with approximately 1.1% in the top ten. The specimen was CD4+ T cells sorted from PBMCs, collected on the day of the yellow fever booster vaccination. The receptor set was obtained from a man aged 30 to 45 who received the YFV17D yellow fever vaccine. Both conserved end residues are part of each CDR3. The D gene is left open where the match is weak. Rows may omit the clone size; those that give it use once, few, many or a size class.

TRBV7-2,TRBJ1-1,-,-,CASSLAAAEGRGAFF,TGTGCCAGCAGCTTAGCGGCCGCGGAGGGTAGGGGAGCTTTCTTT
TRBV7-2,TRBJ2-1,many,-,CASSLGLTNEQFF,TGTGCCAGCAGCTTAGGCTTGACTAATGAGCAGTTCTTC
TRBV20-1,TRBJ2-3,-,-,CSASARSTDTQYF,TGCAGTGCTAGCGCCCGGAGCACAGATACGCAGTATTTT
TRBV12-3/TRBV12-4,TRBJ2-1,many,TRBD2,CASSLHGGSSYNEQFF,TGTGCCAGCAGTTTGCACGGCGGGAGCTCCTACAATGAGCAGTTCTTC
TRBV6-2/TRBV6-3,TRBJ2-4,few,-,CASSIEVAKNIQYF,TGTGCCAGCAGTATAGAGGTAGCCAAAAACATTCAGTACTTC
TRBV4-2,TRBJ2-1,-,-,CASSPGVPASMTYNEQFF,TGTGCCAGCAGCCCGGGGGTACCAGCCTCCATGACTTACAATGAGCAGTTCTTC
TRBV12-3/TRBV12-4,TRBJ2-7,-,-,CASSFSAGVMAGQYF,TGTGCCAGCAGTTTCTCTGCAGGGGTTATGGCCGGGCAGTACTTC
TRBV9,TRBJ2-5,few,TRBD2,CASSELRGTSGSNLQETQYF,TGTGCCAGCAGCGAGTTGAGAGGGACTAGCGGGAGTAACCTCCAAGAGACCCAGTACTTC
TRBV7-2,TRBJ2-7,-,-,CASSLALRVARTYEQYF,TGTGCCAGCAGCTTAGCTCTCCGGGTAGCCCGTACCTACGAGCAGTACTTC
TRBV3-1,TRBJ1-6,-,-,CASSQEGRGYNSPLHF,TGTGCCAGCAGCCAAGAAGGACGGGGGTATAATTCACCCCTCCACTTT
TRBV5-1,TRBJ2-7,many,-,CASSFGAGSYEQYF,TGCGCCAGCAGCTTCGGGGCGGGGAGCTACGAGCAGTACTTC
TRBV20-1,TRBJ2-5,few,-,CSAYGRGETQYF,TGCAGTGCTTACGGCAGGGGCGAGACCCAGTACTTC
TRBV30,TRBJ1-1,-,-,CAWSPPRGGAFF,TGTGCCTGGAGTCCCCCTCGGGGGGGAGCTTTCTTT
TRBV28,TRBJ2-7,many,-,CASSLYGGMSYEQYF,TGTGCCAGCAGTTTATACGGGGGTATGTCCTACGAGCAGTACTTC
TRBV20-1,TRBJ2-5,few,TRBD2,CSARDSGIGETQYF,TGCAGTGCTAGAGATAGCGGGATAGGGGAGACCCAGTACTTC
TRBV14,TRBJ2-1,-,-,CASSPLFGRYNEQFF,TGTGCCAGCAGCCCTCTCTTTGGGCGGTACAATGAGCAGTTCTTC
TRBV5-6,TRBJ2-7,-,TRBD1,CASTNVPGQGTYEQYF,TGTGCCAGCACCAATGTGCCGGGACAGGGGACCTACGAGCAGTACTTC
TRBV19,TRBJ2-7,few,-,CASSVTPGRAYEQYF,TGTGCCAGTAGCGTAACACCGGGACGGGCCTACGAGCAGTACTTC
TRBV5-1,TRBJ2-7,few,TRBD1,CASSSTVLPGTGSYEQYF,TGCGCCAGCAGCTCGACGGTACTCCCCGGGACAGGGTCCTACGAGCAGTACTTC
TRBV12-3/TRBV12-4,TRBJ2-7,many,-,CASSPRLVTSEQYF,TGTGCCAGCAGCCCCCGACTAGTTACGTCCGAGCAGTACTTC
TRBV9,TRBJ2-3,many,TRBD1,CASSPLDRTTDTQYF,TGTGCCAGCAGCCCCCTGGACAGGACCACAGATACGCAGTATTTT
TRBV4-3,TRBJ2-7,many,-,CASSQDLQRPAYEQYF,TGCGCCAGCAGCCAAGATCTGCAGCGACCAGCCTACGAGCAGTACTTC
TRBV9,TRBJ1-1,-,-,CASSVEPGNEAFF,TGTGCCAGCAGCGTAGAACCAGGCAATGAAGCTTTCTTT
TRBV20-1,TRBJ2-5,few,TRBD2,CSAAIPGTKETQYF,TGCAGTGCCGCGATCCCCGGGACTAAAGAGACCCAGTACTTC
TRBV7-8,TRBJ1-5,many,-,CASSLAGTLSGNQPQHF,TGTGCCAGCAGCTTAGCAGGGACACTCTCAGGCAATCAGCCCCAGCATTTT
TRBV9,TRBJ2-3,many,-,CASSVDPDTDTQYF,TGTGCCAGCAGCGTAGATCCTGACACAGATACGCAGTATTTT
TRBV6-1,TRBJ2-5,-,TRBD2,CASHSGNQETQYF,TGTGCCAGCCATAGCGGGAACCAAGAGACCCAGTACTTC
TRBV20-1,TRBJ1-5,many,-,CSARGTARNQPQHF,TGCAGTGCTAGAGGGACGGCTCGCAATCAGCCCCAGCATTTT
TRBV12-3/TRBV12-4,TRBJ2-7,few,TRBD2,CASSLSRLAGPYEQYF,TGTGCCAGCAGTTTAAGTCGCCTAGCGGGGCCTTACGAGCAGTACTTC
TRBV29-1,TRBJ2-5,many,-,CSVAGMTGYKETQYF,TGCAGCGTTGCCGGAATGACAGGCTACAAAGAGACCCAGTACTTC
TRBV5-1,TRBJ2-4,-,-,CASRFGGAKNIQYF,TGCGCCAGCAGGTTCGGTGGAGCCAAAAACATTCAGTACTTC
TRBV11-2,TRBJ2-2,few,-,CATTGGAYTGELFF,TGTGCTACCACTGGGGGGGCTTACACCGGGGAGCTGTTTTTT
TRBV7-2,TRBJ2-2,-,-,CASSLSGLANTGELFF,TGTGCCAGCAGCTTAAGCGGTCTCGCGAACACCGGGGAGCTGTTTTTT
TRBV24-1,TRBJ1-1,-,TRBD1,CATSEGQGANTEAFF,TGTGCCACCAGTGAAGGACAGGGGGCGAACACTGAAGCTTTCTTT
TRBV12-3/TRBV12-4,TRBJ1-5,few,-,CASSSTGGLGQPQHF,TGTGCCAGCAGTTCAACGGGGGGGCTGGGTCAGCCCCAGCATTTT
TRBV5-6,TRBJ1-5,few,-,CASSFYDIGLQPQHF,TGTGCCAGCAGCTTCTACGACATCGGTCTTCAGCCCCAGCATTTT
TRBV20-1,TRBJ2-5,few,-,CSARWLEETQYF,TGCAGTGCTAGATGGCTGGAAGAGACCCAGTACTTC
TRBV6-5,TRBJ2-1,once,-,CASSQETRQFF,TGTGCCAGCAGTCAAGAGACTAGACAGTTCTTC
TRBV24-1,TRBJ2-5,-,TRBD1,CATSESGTGVQETQYF,TGTGCCACCAGTGAGTCCGGGACAGGGGTGCAAGAGACCCAGTACTTC
TRBV5-1,TRBJ2-1,many,-,CASSVGQGGNEQFF,TGCGCCAGCAGTGTTGGGCAGGGAGGAAATGAGCAGTTCTTC
TRBV20-1,TRBJ1-6,many,-,CSARGQADIYNSPLHF,TGCAGTGCTAGGGGGCAGGCTGACATCTATAATTCACCCCTCCACTTT
TRBV14,TRBJ2-1,many,-,CASSGMMGNEQFF,TGTGCCAGCAGTGGGATGATGGGCAATGAGCAGTTCTTC